This note documents a single T cell receptor (beta chain) sequence. What it recognizes is unknown. The sample comes from a study of cytomegalovirus exposure and HLA in healthy donors. General study results and limits: There were a few CMV-associated chains whose specificity for CMV antigens was confirmed in vitro. A further, later analysis showed that HLA-associated TCR beta chains (compared with equally common others) were more clonally expanded.

Germline V lookup: CDR1 SGHRS, CDR2 YFSETQ. The CDR3 consists of 12 residues. With 60 Vbeta and 13 Jbeta primers, the PCR was carried out. Method: immunoSEQ multiplex PCR; TCRdb's copy keeps in-frame clones and lacks some. In the table there are about 280,000 clones, about 87% of which are singletons. The material sequenced was PBMCs. The clonotype comes from a woman aged 18-29 years in good health and CMV-seronegative. The V call is TRBV5-1, the J call TRBJ2-5, with D maybe TRBD1 (5 bases). The assigned J gene may be wrong: the sequence end matches TRBJ2-7 better. The CDR3 is CASSLDRHEQYF. The CDR3 DNA sequence: TGCGCCAGCAGCCTAGACAGACACGAGCAGTACTTC.